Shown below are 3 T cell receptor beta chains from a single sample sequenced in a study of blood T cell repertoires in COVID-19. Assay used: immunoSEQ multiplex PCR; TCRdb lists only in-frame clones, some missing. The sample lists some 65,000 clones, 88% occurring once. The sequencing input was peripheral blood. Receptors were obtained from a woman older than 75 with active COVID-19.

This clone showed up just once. The CDR3 DNA sequence: TGTGCCAGCGACCGACTAGCGGGGTCCACAGATACGCAGTATTTT. It codes for CASDRLAGSTDTQYF. The chain is built from TRBV6-5 and TRBJ2-3; 11 bases line up with TRBD2. The CDR3 is made up of 15 amino acids. Trimming removed 8 bases from V and 2 bases from J; junction bases left unmatched: 6. Germline loops: CDR1 MNHEY, CDR2 SVGAGI.

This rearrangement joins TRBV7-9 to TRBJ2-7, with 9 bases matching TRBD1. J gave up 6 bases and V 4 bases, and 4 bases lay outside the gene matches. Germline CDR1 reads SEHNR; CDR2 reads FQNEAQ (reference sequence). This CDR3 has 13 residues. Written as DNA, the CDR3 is TGTGCCAGCAGCTGGACAGGGGAGGGCGAGCAGTACTTC. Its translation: CASSWTGEGEQYF. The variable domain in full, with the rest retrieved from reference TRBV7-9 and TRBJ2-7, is DTGVSQNPRHKITKRGQNVTFRCDPISEHNRLYWYRQTLGQGPEFLTYFQNEAQLEKSRLLSDRFSAERPKGSFSTLEIQRTEQGDSAMYLCASSWTGEGEQYFGPGTRLTVT.

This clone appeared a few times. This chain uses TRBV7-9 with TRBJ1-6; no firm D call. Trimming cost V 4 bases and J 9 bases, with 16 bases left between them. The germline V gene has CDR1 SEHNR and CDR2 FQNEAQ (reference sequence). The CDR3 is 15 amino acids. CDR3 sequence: CASSSTVQIVSPLHF. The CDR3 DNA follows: TGTGCCAGCAGCTCCACGGTCCAAATTGTTTCACCCCTCCACTTT.